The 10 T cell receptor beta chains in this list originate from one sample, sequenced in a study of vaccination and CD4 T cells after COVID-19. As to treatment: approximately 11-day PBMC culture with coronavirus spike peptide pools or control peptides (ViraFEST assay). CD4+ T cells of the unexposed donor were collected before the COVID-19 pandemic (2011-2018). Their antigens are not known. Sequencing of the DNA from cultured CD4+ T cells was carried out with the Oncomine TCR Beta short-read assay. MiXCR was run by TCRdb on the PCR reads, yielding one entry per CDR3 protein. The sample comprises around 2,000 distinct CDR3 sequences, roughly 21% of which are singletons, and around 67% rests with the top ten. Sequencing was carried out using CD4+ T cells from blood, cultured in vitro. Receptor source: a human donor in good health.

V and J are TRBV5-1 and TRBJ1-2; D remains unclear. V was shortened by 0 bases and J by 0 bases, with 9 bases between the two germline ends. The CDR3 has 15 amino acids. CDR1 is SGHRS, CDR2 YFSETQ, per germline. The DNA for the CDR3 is TGCGCCAGCAGCTTGGCCCCCCCTGCTAACTATGGCTACACCTTC. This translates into CASSLAPPANYGYTF.

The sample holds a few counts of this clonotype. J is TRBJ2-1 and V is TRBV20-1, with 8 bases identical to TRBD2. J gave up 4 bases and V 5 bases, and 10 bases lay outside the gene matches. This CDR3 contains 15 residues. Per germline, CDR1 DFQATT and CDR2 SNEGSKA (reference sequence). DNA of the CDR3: TGCAGTGCTGACAAGCGGGAGCGGGGGTACAATGAGCAGTTCTTC. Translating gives CSADKRERGYNEQFF.

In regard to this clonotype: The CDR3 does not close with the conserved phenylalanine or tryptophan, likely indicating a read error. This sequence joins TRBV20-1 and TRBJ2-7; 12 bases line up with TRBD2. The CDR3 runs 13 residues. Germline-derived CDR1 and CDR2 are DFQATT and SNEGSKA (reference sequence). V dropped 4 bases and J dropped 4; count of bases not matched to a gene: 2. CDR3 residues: CSAKGTSGYEQYS. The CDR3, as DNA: TGCAGTGCTAAAGGGACTAGCGGGTACGAGCAGTACTCC.

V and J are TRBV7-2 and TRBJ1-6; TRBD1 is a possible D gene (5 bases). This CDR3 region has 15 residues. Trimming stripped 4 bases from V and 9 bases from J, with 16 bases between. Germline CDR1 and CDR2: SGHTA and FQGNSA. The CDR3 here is CASSWSWGSGSPLHF. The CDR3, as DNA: TGTGCCAGCAGCTGGAGTTGGGGCAGTGGTTCACCCCTCCACTTT.

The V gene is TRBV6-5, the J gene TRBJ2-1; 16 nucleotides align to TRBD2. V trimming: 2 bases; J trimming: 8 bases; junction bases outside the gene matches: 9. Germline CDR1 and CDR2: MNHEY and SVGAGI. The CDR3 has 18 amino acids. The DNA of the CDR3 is TGTGCCAGCAGTTACGCCGGGACTAGCGGGGGGGCTAGGGATGAGCAGTTCTTC. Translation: CASSYAGTSGGARDEQFF.

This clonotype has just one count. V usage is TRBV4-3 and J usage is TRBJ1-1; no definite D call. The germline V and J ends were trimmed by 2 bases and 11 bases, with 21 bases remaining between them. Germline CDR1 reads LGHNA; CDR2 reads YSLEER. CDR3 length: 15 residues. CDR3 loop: CASSQTSGRLTRAFF. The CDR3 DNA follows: TGCGCCAGCAGCCAAACCTCGGGGAGGTTGACCAGGGCTTTCTTT.

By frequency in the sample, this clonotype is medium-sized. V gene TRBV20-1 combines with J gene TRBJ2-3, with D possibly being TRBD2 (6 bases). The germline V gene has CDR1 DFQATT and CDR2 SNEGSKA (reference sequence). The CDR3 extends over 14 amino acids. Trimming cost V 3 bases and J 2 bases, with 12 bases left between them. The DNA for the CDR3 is TGCAGTGCTAGGGGGGGACGTTCCACAGATACGCAGTATTTT. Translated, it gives CSARGGRSTDTQYF.

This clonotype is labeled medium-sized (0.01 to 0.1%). The CDR3 region has the DNA TGTGCCAGCAGCCCGGGGGTTGAATCACCCCTCCACTTT. Translation gives CASSPGVESPLHF. V and J are TRBV27 and TRBJ1-6; D is perhaps TRBD1 (5 bases). Germline V CDR1 and CDR2: MNHEY, SMNVEV (reference sequence). Trimming stripped 6 bases from V and 10 bases from J, with 13 bases between. The CDR3 has 13 amino acids.

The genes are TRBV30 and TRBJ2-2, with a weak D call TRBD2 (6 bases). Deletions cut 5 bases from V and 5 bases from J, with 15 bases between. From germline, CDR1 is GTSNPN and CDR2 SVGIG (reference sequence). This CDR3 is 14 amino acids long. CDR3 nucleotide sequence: TGTGCCTGGGCCGGGACTGCAATTACCGGGGAGCTGTTTTTT. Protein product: CAWAGTAITGELFF.

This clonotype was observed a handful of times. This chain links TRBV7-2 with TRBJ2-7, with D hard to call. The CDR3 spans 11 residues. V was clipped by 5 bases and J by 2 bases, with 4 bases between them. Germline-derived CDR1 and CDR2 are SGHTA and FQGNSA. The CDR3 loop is CASSAAYEQYF. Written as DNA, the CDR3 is TGTGCCAGCAGCGCAGCCTACGAGCAGTACTTC.